The 4 T cell receptor beta chains listed next were all sequenced from one sample in a study of cytomegalovirus exposure and HLA in healthy donors (dated by TCRdb to the late 2010s). The method behind the library was the immunoSEQ multiplex PCR assay. For the multiplex PCR, a mixture combining 60 forward primers for TCR Vbeta segments and 13 reverse primers for TCR Jbeta segments was used. TCRdb re-hosts the immuneACCESS table, in-frame sequences only. Its copies lack some clones; in the studies checked, an unresolved V gene accounts for under half of them, and the cause for the rest is not known. The sample table on file contains 100,000 to 150,000 clones. The ten largest clones capture 1.7% of the sample. Sequenced material: PBMCs. These receptors originate from a man younger than 35 in good health and CMV-seronegative.

The chain is built from TRBV19 and TRBJ1-3; the D is unclear. CDR1 and CDR2 from the germline V gene are LNHDA and SQIVND (reference sequence). Trimming removed 2 bases from V and 2 bases from J, with 10 bases in between. The CDR3 runs 15 residues. CDR3 region: CASSIFAETGNTIYF. CDR3 sequence (DNA): TGTGCCAGTAGTATATTTGCAGAAACTGGAAACACCATATATTTT.

This chain joins TRBV9 and TRBJ2-2, with TRBD2 identical over 8 bases. The CDR3 totals 18 residues. Germline CDR1 reads SGDLS; CDR2 reads YYNGEE. V trimming: 3 bases; J trimming: 2 bases; junction bases outside the gene matches: 12. The CDR3 region has the DNA TGTGCCAGCAGCGACCCTCCCGGCGGGGGGTTTAACACCGGGGAGCTGTTTTTT. Translating gives CASSDPPGGGFNTGELFF. Variable domain in full (rest from reference TRBV9 and TRBJ2-2): DSGVTQTPKHLITATGQRVTLRCSPRSGDLSVYWYQQSLDQGLQFLIQYYNGEERAKGNILERFSAQQFPDLHSELNLSSLELGDSALYFCASSDPPGGGFNTGELFFGEGSRLTVL.

The gene calls are TRBV7-2 and TRBJ2-5, with 7 positions matching TRBD2. V was pared by 0 bases and J by 13 bases, with 14 bases of the junction left unmatched. This CDR3 region has 15 residues. Germline V gene data show CDR1 as SGHTA and CDR2 as FQGNSA. CDR3 loop: CASSLASGSSYERYF. The CDR3 DNA reads as TGTGCCAGCAGCTTAGCTAGCGGGTCCTCCTACGAGCGGTACTTC.

This sequence joins TRBV25-1 and TRBJ2-3, with no clear D. The length of the CDR3 is 14 residues. Per the germline V gene, CDR1 is MGHDK and CDR2 is SYGVNS. Trimming stripped 0 bases from V and 3 bases from J, with 7 bases between. CDR3 loop: CASSEYSGTDTQYF. As DNA, the CDR3 is TGTGCCAGCAGTGAATATTCAGGAACAGATACGCAGTATTTT.